The sample holds one count of the clone carrying this T cell receptor beta chain. No antigen is known for it. Autoimmune disease history or systemic immunosuppression barred patients. Data came from immunoSEQ multiplex PCR; TCRdb stores just in-frame clones and leaves some out. The sample records 77,000 or so clones, less than 95% being singletons. The record originates from a study of OX40 agonist ivuxolimab in advanced cancers. Overall study: Antecedent anti-PD-1, anti-PD-L1 or anti-CTLA-4 therapy was permissible, with 35% to 40% having received some. Findings of the study overall: Dosing at 0.1 to 3.0 mg/kg was accompanied by clonal expansion of CD4+ and CD8+ blood T cells by week 6.

The CDR3 has 15 amino acids. V was pared by 4 bases and J by 2 bases, with 14 bases between. Germline-derived CDR1 and CDR2 are SGHRS and YFSETQ. The rearrangement uses TRBV5-1 and TRBJ2-3; D is perhaps TRBD2 (6 bases). Sequencing used CD4+ or CD8+ T cells sorted from blood, obtained in a trial of the OX40 agonist ivuxolimab. The receptor's source is an adult with an advanced solid tumor such as melanoma, head and neck, liver or kidney cancer. CDR3 region: CASSHTSPYTDTQYF. The DNA for the CDR3 is TGCGCCAGCAGCCACACTAGCCCTTACACAGATACGCAGTATTTT.